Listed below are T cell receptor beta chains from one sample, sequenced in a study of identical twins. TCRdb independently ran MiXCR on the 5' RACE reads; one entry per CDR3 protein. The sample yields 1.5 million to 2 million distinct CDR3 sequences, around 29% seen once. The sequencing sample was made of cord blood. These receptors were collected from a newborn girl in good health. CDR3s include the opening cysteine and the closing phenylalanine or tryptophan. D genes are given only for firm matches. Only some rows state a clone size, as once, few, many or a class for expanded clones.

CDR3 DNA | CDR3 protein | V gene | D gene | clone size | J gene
TGTGCCAGCAGCTTAGCCAGTAGCATAGGGGACAACTCCTACGAGCAGTACTTC | CASSLASSIGDNSYEQYF | TRBV7-8 | NA | NA | TRBJ2-7
TGTGCCAGTAGTACCTCCTGGGGGCTAGACGGCACAGATACGCAGTATTTT | CASSTSWGLDGTDTQYF | TRBV19 | NA | NA | TRBJ2-3
TGCAGTGCTAGGGGTTGGGGTCAGGAGGCTTTCTTT | CSARGWGQEAFF | TRBV20-1 | NA | NA | TRBJ1-1
TGTGCCAGCAGCAAAGTGGCAGAATACCAAGAGACCCAGTACTTC | CASSKVAEYQETQYF | TRBV21-1 | NA | few | TRBJ2-5
TGCGCCAGCAGCCCACCTAATACGGGTTATGGCTACACCTTC | CASSPPNTGYGYTF | TRBV4-1 | NA | NA | TRBJ1-2
TGCGCCAGCAGCCCCTTGGGACAGGGAGGTGAAAAACTGTTTTTT | CASSPLGQGGEKLFF | TRBV5-1 | TRBD1 | NA | TRBJ1-4
TGTGCCACCCAGAACCAGGGCGAAGGACACAATGAGCAGTTCTTC | CATQNQGEGHNEQFF | TRBV24-1 | NA | few | TRBJ2-1
TGCGCCAGCAGCTTGATGTCCCTGGGACTCCCCGGAGCCGGGGAGCTGTTTTTT | CASSLMSLGLPGAGELFF | TRBV5-1 | NA | few | TRBJ2-2
TGTGCCAGCAGTTTCGGGTTGGGGAACTATGGCTACACCTTC | CASSFGLGNYGYTF | TRBV27 | NA | NA | TRBJ1-2
TGTGCCAGCAGCTCCGGGGTACCCAGCTCCTGCGAGCAGTACTTC | CASSSGVPSSCEQYF | TRBV7-9 | NA | NA | TRBJ2-7
TGTGCCAGCAGTGAAGCCGGGGGGGCTGAAGCTTTCTTT | CASSEAGGAEAFF | TRBV6-1 | NA | NA | TRBJ1-1
TGCGCCAGCAGCTTCGGGACTAGCGGAATTATCAATGAGCAGTTCTTC | CASSFGTSGIINEQFF | TRBV5-1 | TRBD2 | NA | TRBJ2-1
TGCAGTGCTAGAGAAATAGGTAGGAGAGCCTACGAGCAGTACTTC | CSAREIGRRAYEQYF | TRBV20-1 | NA | once | TRBJ2-7
TGCAGTGCTGAGACTAGCGGGGGAACCGGGGAGCTGTTTTTT | CSAETSGGTGELFF | TRBV20-1 | TRBD2 | NA | TRBJ2-2
TGTGCCACTTCTAGTGGTATCGCCGGGGAGCTGTTTTTT | CATSSGIAGELFF | TRBV24-1 | NA | once | TRBJ2-2
TGCGCCAGCAGCTTGGAACAGGGGGCTCTAAATTCACCCCTCCACTTT | CASSLEQGALNSPLHF | TRBV5-1 | TRBD1 | NA | TRBJ1-6
TGTGCCAGCAGCTTACAATTAGCGGGGCTGTACTTC | CASSLQLAGLYF | TRBV11-2 | TRBD2 | few | TRBJ2-5
TGCAGCGTTGTTTCCCGGGAAGCTTTCTTT | CSVVSREAFF | TRBV29-1 | NA | few | TRBJ1-1
TGCAGTGCTGGAGATCTAAGGACTAGCGGGCCCTACGAGCAGTACTTC | CSAGDLRTSGPYEQYF | TRBV20-1 | TRBD2 | NA | TRBJ2-7
TGTGCCAGCAGCGTAGGGACAGGGGTCTACAATGAGCAGTTCTTC | CASSVGTGVYNEQFF | TRBV9 | TRBD1 | NA | TRBJ2-1